Included here is one TCR beta chain sequence, with context. No antigen is known for it. These data are taken from a study of OX40 agonist ivuxolimab in advanced cancers. Study-wide background: The patients received agonistic anti-OX40 (CD134) antibody ivuxolimab.

Clones were sequenced by immunoSEQ multiplex PCR, and TCRdb holds only the in-frame ones, with some missing. Among around 140,000 clones listed, about 93% were seen once. Germline V gene sequence: CDR1 KGHSH, CDR2 LQKENI. V trimming: 3 bases; J trimming: 15 bases; junction bases outside the gene matches: 6. CDR3 length equals 12 residues. Whole-study findings and limits: With doses of 0.1 to 3.0 mg/kg, CD4+ and CD8+ blood T cells had undergone clonal expansion by week 6. Relative to CD4+ cells, CD8+ T cells on average had more expanded clones. Low normalized T-cell clonal expansion was also seen in some nonresponders.

The V and J genes are TRBV18 and TRBJ2-3, with TRBD1 identical over 10 bases. Sequencing was performed on CD4+ or CD8+ T cells sorted from blood, taken in a trial of the OX40 agonist ivuxolimab. This sequence originates from an adult with an advanced solid tumor such as melanoma, head and neck, liver or kidney cancer. The CDR3 DNA sequence: TGTGCCAGCTCACCTTCCGGGACAGGGGAATATTTT. Protein product: CASSPSGTGEYF.